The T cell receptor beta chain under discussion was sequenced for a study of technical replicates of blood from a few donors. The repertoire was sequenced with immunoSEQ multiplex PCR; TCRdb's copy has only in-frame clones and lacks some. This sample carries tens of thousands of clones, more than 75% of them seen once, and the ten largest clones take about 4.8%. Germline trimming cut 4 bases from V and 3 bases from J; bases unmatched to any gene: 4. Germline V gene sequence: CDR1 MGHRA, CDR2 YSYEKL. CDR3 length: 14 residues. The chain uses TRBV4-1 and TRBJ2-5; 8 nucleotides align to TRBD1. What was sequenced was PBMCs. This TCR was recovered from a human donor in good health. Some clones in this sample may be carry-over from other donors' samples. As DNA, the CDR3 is TGCGCCAGCAGCCCAGGGGGCTACGAAGAGACCCAGTACTTC. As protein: CASSPGGYEETQYF.